The next 29 T cell receptor beta chains were all read from a single sample in a study of blood T cell repertoires in COVID-19. Sequencing used immunoSEQ multiplex PCR; TCRdb keeps in-frame clones, though not all of them. The sample records 260,000 or so clones, 84% being singletons. The sample consisted of peripheral blood. The receptors originated from a human donor in a cohort sampled during active COVID-19.

The genes are TRBV5-1 and TRBJ2-5; 8 bases align to TRBD1. This CDR3 contains 15 residues. The trim removed 0 bases at V and 2 bases at J, leaving 3 bases unmatched. Per germline, CDR1 SGHRS and CDR2 YFSETQ. Here the CDR3 DNA reads TGCGCCAGCAGCTTGGTCAGGGGGCGGCAAGAGACCCAGTACTTC. Amino acid sequence: CASSLVRGRQETQYF. Combining the CDR3 with reference TRBV5-1 and TRBJ2-5 gives the whole variable domain KAGVTQTPRYLIKTRGQQVTLSCSPISGHRSVSWYQQTPGQGLQFLFEYFSETQRNKGNFPGRFSGRQFSNSRSEMNVSTLELGDSALYLCASSLVRGRQETQYFGPGTRLLVL.

Comments on this clone: Other DNA sequences within the sample encode an identical CDR3. The V gene is TRBV9, the J gene TRBJ1-1; D possibly corresponds to TRBD1 (6 bases). V was pared by 2 bases and J by 1 base, with 6 bases between. Germline CDR1 and CDR2: SGDLS and YYNGEE. CDR3 length: 13 residues. The CDR3 DNA follows: TGTGCCAGCAGCGTGACAGGGAACACTGAAGCTTTCTTT. Its protein is CASSVTGNTEAFF.

The rearrangement links TRBV4-2 to TRBJ2-1; 8 nucleotides line up with TRBD1. Trimming cost V 4 bases and J 8 bases; bases outside gene matches: 4. The CDR3 is made up of 13 amino acids. CDR1 is LGHNA, CDR2 YNFKEQ, per germline. The DNA for the CDR3 is TGTGCCAGCAGCCGGGGACAGGTCGATGAGCAGTTCTTC. This encodes CASSRGQVDEQFF.

The chain carries TRBV2 and TRBJ1-6; D remains ambiguous. V shed 7 bases and J shed 14 bases, with 24 bases lying between them. This CDR3 contains 15 residues. Germline CDR1 and CDR2: SNHLY and FYNNEI. The CDR3 here is CASTKISFGGLTLHF. CDR3 nucleotide sequence: TGTGCCAGCACCAAAATCAGCTTTGGCGGCTTAACCCTCCACTTT.

The chain has TRBV12-3 or TRBV12-4 and TRBJ1-2; 9 bases agree with TRBD1. V dropped 5 bases and J dropped 8; count of bases not matched to a gene: 6. This CDR3 spans 13 amino acids. CDR3 bases: TGTGCCAGCAGTCGGGACAGGGTCCTCGGCTACACCTTC. Translation: CASSRDRVLGYTF.

This clone was recorded once. The V and J genes are TRBV10-3 and TRBJ2-7; TRBD1 is a possible D gene (6 bases). Trimming took off 3 bases at V and 7 bases at J, with 10 bases between the two ends. This CDR3 has 12 amino acids. Germline-derived CDR1 and CDR2 are ENHRY and SYGVKD. CDR3 sequence reads: CAISDRGDEQYF. CDR3 in DNA: TGTGCCATCAGTGACAGGGGCGATGAGCAGTACTTC.

The chain uses TRBV3-1 (or the pseudogene TRBV3-2) and TRBJ2-3, with D possibly matching TRBD1 (5 bases). Per the germline V gene, CDR1 is LGHDT and CDR2 is YNNKEL (reference sequence). Deletions cut 6 bases from V and 4 bases from J, with 11 bases between. This CDR3 comprises 13 residues. CDR3 DNA: TGTGCCAGCAGGCCTACAGGTGCAGATACGCAGTATTTT. This codes for CASRPTGADTQYF.

V gene TRBV4-2 combines with J gene TRBJ2-1, with D hard to call. In germline, CDR1 is LGHNA, CDR2 YNFKEQ. This CDR3 spans 15 amino acids. V lost 4 bases, J lost 5 bases, and 15 bases lay in between. The CDR3 bases are TGTGCCAGCAGCCCCACTCCGGGTTGGAACAATGAGCAGTTCTTC. This codes for CASSPTPGWNNEQFF.

This clone was counted once. CDR3 coding DNA: TGTGCCATCAGTGAGGATTCCATGGGACTAGCGTCTTACGAGCAGTACTTC. Protein product: CAISEDSMGLASYEQYF. The chain combines TRBV10-3 with TRBJ2-7; TRBD2 aligns across 10 bases. Trimming at V came to 2 bases and at J to 4 bases, leaving 11 bases not matched to a gene. CDR1 and CDR2 (germline): ENHRY, SYGVKD. The CDR3 has 17 residues.

The rearrangement uses TRBV10-1 and TRBJ2-7, with no clear D. Germline V gene sequence: CDR1 WNHNN, CDR2 SYGVQD (reference sequence). The V end lost 2 bases, the J end lost 6 bases, and 11 bases lay between the germline ends. The CDR3 is 13 residues long. This CDR3 is CASSELRVGEQYF. The CDR3 coding sequence is TGCGCCAGCAGTGAGCTACGAGTCGGCGAGCAGTACTTC.

The chain is built from TRBV7-2 and TRBJ2-7; 7 bases fit TRBD2. Germline CDR1 and CDR2: SGHTA and FQGNSA. V was clipped by 6 bases and J by 1 base; unmatched bases: 3. This CDR3 is built from 13 residues. CDR3 sequence (DNA): TGTGCCAGCAGGGACGGGGGGTCCTACGAGCAGTACTTC. This sequence encodes CASRDGGSYEQYF.

J is TRBJ1-2 and V is TRBV5-4; D possibly corresponds to TRBD1 (5 bases). With 0 bases removed from V and 4 bases from J, the gap between germline ends came to 13 bases. The CDR3 is 15 residues long. Germline V gene data show CDR1 as SGHNT and CDR2 as YYREEE (reference sequence). In nucleotides, the CDR3 is TGTGCCAGCAGCTTGGCCGGTCAGGGCTCCTATGGCTACACCTTC. It is translated as CASSLAGQGSYGYTF.

This CDR3 reads CASSLGPTIYYEQYF. CDR3 coding DNA: TGTGCCAGCAGCTTGGGTCCGACTATCTACTACGAGCAGTACTTC. The V gene is TRBV5-6, the J gene TRBJ2-7; D may be TRBD2 (5 bases). Germline CDR1 and CDR2: SGHDT and YYEEEE. The V gene lost 0 bases and the J gene lost 3 bases, with 13 bases spanning the gap. The CDR3 has 15 residues.

The CDR3 is CASTSLPRREYTGELFF. In nucleotides, the CDR3 is TGTGCCAGCACCTCCCTCCCTCGAAGGGAGTACACCGGGGAGCTGTTTTTT. The chain carries TRBV7-6 and TRBJ2-2; possibly TRBD2 for D (5 bases). The CDR3 totals 17 residues. Looked up from germline, CDR1 is SGHVS and CDR2 is FNYEAQ. Trimming pared 7 bases from V and 3 bases from J, leaving 21 bases between.

The chain joins TRBV6-6 to TRBJ2-2, with TRBD2 identical over 11 bases. CDR1 and CDR2 from the germline V gene are MNHNY and SVGAGI (reference sequence). Trimming cost V 3 bases and J 5 bases; bases outside gene matches: 5. The CDR3 covers 16 residues. The CDR3 spells CASSYRSSGRTGELFF. For the CDR3, the DNA is TGTGCCAGCAGTTATCGATCTAGCGGGAGGACCGGGGAGCTGTTTTTT.

The chain recombines TRBV18 with TRBJ2-5, with D uncertain. There are 14 residues in the CDR3. V gave up 0 bases and J gave up 11 bases, with 16 bases separating them. Germline V gives CDR1 KGHSH, CDR2 LQKENI. The CDR3 is CASSPPSQASWQYF. The CDR3 DNA sequence: TGTGCCAGCTCACCACCTTCGCAGGCCTCCTGGCAGTACTTC.

The V call is TRBV28, the J call TRBJ2-7; D may be TRBD2 (7 bases). The V end was cut by 6 bases, the J end by 0 bases, with 15 bases between. CDR3 length: 15 amino acids. CDR1 is MDHEN, CDR2 SYDVKM, per germline. The CDR3 sequence is CASSFAGASSYEQYF. The CDR3 DNA reads as TGTGCCAGCAGCTTCGCGGGGGCGAGCTCCTACGAGCAGTACTTC.

The J gene is TRBJ1-2, the V gene TRBV23-1; 7 nucleotides line up with TRBD1. TRBV23-1 is reported as an ORF; its role is uncertain. The CDR3 loop spans 17 amino acids. J gave up 7 bases and V 2 bases, and 16 bases lay outside the gene matches. CDR3 DNA sequence: TGCGCCAGCAGTCAACCGATTACCGTCGACAGGGCCACTGGCTACACCTTC. It specifies CASSQPITVDRATGYTF.

This rearrangement joins TRBV5-4 to TRBJ1-3; D is uncertain. Looked up from germline, CDR1 is SGHNT and CDR2 is YYREEE (reference sequence). This CDR3 is 13 amino acids long. V was trimmed by 0 bases and J by 8 bases, leaving 9 bases between them. The CDR3 DNA reads as TGTGCCAGCAGCTTGGCCCCAGCGGACACCATATATTTT. Translating gives CASSLAPADTIYF.

The rearrangement links TRBV11-3 to TRBJ2-1; 9 positions match TRBD2. Germline V gene lookup returns CDR1 SGHNT and CDR2 YENEEA. There are 15 residues in the CDR3. After removal of 1 base from V and 5 bases from J, the junction contained 3 bases not matched to a gene. The CDR3 DNA reads as TGTGCCAGCAGCTTAGGAGTAGCGGGAGACAATGAGCAGTTCTTC. It translates to CASSLGVAGDNEQFF.

This chain links TRBV19 with TRBJ1-5, with D perhaps TRBD1 (6 bases). The CDR3 has 16 amino acids. The germline gives CDR1 LNHDA, CDR2 SQIVND (reference sequence). V was cut by 1 base and J by 1 base, with 11 bases left in between. The CDR3 DNA is TGTGCCAGTAGTATAGCTGGACAGACGAGCAATCAGCCCCAGCATTTT. Amino acid sequence: CASSIAGQTSNQPQHF.

The chain employs TRBV25-1 and TRBJ2-3; 13 bases match TRBD2. The CDR3 is 16 residues long. Germline V lookup: CDR1 MGHDK, CDR2 SYGVNS. The V and J ends lost 3 bases and 5 bases, in that order; junction bases with no gene match: 5. The CDR3 coding sequence is TGTGCCAGCAGTGAGGGACTAGCGGGACCGATAGATACGCAGTATTTT. It translates to CASSEGLAGPIDTQYF.

The chain joins TRBV7-2 to TRBJ2-3, with 13 positions matching TRBD2. With 6 bases clipped from V and 6 bases from J, the junction kept 0 bases outside the gene matches. The germline CDR1 and CDR2 sequences are SGHTA and FQGNSA. The CDR3 loop spans 13 amino acids. The CDR3 spells CASRLAGGDTQYF. CDR3 in DNA: TGTGCCAGCAGACTAGCGGGGGGGGATACGCAGTATTTT.

This chain joins TRBV7-9 and TRBJ1-6; a weak D match, TRBD1 (5 bases). The germline V and J ends were trimmed by 2 bases and 5 bases, with 10 bases remaining between them. Germline V gene lookup returns CDR1 SEHNR and CDR2 FQNEAQ (reference sequence). This CDR3 has 15 amino acids. This CDR3 reads CASSLRGRDNSPLHF. The CDR3 bases are TGTGCCAGCAGCTTAAGGGGTAGAGATAATTCACCCCTCCACTTT.

The chain combines TRBV24-1 with TRBJ1-2; 7 positions agree with TRBD1. Germline loops: CDR1 KGHDR, CDR2 SFDVKD. V shed 4 bases, J shed 3 bases, and the junction held 4 bases outside the gene matches. The length of the CDR3 is 14 residues. DNA of the CDR3: TGTGCCACCAGTGACACCGGGACAGACTATGGCTACACCTTC. Amino acid sequence: CATSDTGTDYGYTF.

The chain is built from TRBV27 and TRBJ1-4; 7 bases are a match to TRBD1. Losses at the gene ends were 2 bases for V and 6 bases for J; bases not matched to a gene: 6. CDR1 and CDR2 (germline): MNHEY, SMNVEV (reference sequence). This CDR3 has 15 residues. CDR3 region: CASSLTGQPHEKLFF. The CDR3 DNA is TGTGCCAGCAGTTTAACGGGACAGCCTCATGAAAAACTGTTTTTT. Variable domain in full (rest from reference TRBV27 and TRBJ1-4): EAQVTQNPRYLITVTGKKLTVTCSQNMNHEYMSWYRQDPGLGLRQIYYSMNVEVTDKGDVPEGYKVSRKEKRNFPLILESPSPNQTSLYFCASSLTGQPHEKLFFGSGTQLSVL.

The chain uses TRBV19 and TRBJ1-4, with D perhaps TRBD1 (6 bases). This CDR3 is built from 16 residues. The V and J ends lost 3 bases and 8 bases respectively, with 19 bases between them. The germline CDR1 and CDR2 sequences are LNHDA and SQIVND (reference sequence). CDR3 DNA: TGTGCCAGTAGTATTACACGGGGGGCCTGGCGGGAAAAACTGTTTTTT. Its protein product is CASSITRGAWREKLFF.

The genes are TRBV9 and TRBJ2-1; TRBD1 matches 9 bases. Germline assignment: CDR1 SGDLS and CDR2 YYNGEE. The ends lost 3 bases at V and 6 bases at J; junction bases unmatched: 7. The CDR3 runs to 15 residues. In DNA form, the CDR3 reads TGTGCCAGCAGCGAATCCGGGACAGGGATCAATGAGCAGTTCTTC. Its translation is CASSESGTGINEQFF.

On this clone: Other nucleotide sequences from this sample produce the same CDR3. This sequence joins TRBV11-2 and TRBJ2-7; 12 nucleotides line up with TRBD2. This CDR3 is 12 amino acids long. The ends lost 11 bases at V and 7 bases at J; junction bases unmatched: 6. Germline values: CDR1 SGHAT, CDR2 FQNNGV. The CDR3 region has the DNA TGTGCCGTACTAGCGGGGGGTTATGAGCAGTACTTC. Encoded protein: CAVLAGGYEQYF.